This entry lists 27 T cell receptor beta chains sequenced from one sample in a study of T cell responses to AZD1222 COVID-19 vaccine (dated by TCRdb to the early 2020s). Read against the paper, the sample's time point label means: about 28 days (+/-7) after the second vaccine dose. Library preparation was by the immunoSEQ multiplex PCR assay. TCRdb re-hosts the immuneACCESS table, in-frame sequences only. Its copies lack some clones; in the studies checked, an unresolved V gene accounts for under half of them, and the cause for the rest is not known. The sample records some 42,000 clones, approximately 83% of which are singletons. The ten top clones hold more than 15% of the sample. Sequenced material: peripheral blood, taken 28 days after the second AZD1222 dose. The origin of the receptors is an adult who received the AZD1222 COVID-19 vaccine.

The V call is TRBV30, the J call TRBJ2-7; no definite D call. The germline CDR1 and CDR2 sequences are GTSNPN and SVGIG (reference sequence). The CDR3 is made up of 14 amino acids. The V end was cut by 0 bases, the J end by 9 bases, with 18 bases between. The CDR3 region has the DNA TGTGCCTGGAGTGTTGGTTTATCCGGAGTTGGGCAGTACTTC. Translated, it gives CAWSVGLSGVGQYF.

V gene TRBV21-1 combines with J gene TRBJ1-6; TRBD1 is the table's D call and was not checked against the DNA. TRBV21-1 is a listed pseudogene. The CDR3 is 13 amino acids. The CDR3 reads CLGQGEANSPLHF. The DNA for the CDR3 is TGTTTGGGACAGGGAGAAGCAAATTCACCCCTCCACTTT.

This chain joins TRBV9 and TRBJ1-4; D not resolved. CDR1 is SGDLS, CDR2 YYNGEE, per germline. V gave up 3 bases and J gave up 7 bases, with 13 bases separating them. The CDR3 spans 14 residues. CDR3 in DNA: TGTGCCAGCAGCGCCGGCCTCGTCGGTGAAAAACTGTTTTTT. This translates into CASSAGLVGEKLFF.

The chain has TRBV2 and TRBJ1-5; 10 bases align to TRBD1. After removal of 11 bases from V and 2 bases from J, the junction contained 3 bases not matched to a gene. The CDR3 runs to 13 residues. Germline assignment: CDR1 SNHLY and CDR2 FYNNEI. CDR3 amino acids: CAGGTGGNQPQHF. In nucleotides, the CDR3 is TGTGCCGGTGGGACAGGGGGCAATCAGCCCCAGCATTTT.

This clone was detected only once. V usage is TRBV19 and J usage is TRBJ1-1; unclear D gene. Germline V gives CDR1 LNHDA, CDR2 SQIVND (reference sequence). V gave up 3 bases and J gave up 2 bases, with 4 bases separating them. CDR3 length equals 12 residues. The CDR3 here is CASSILNTEAFF. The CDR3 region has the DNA TGTGCCAGTAGTATTTTAAACACTGAAGCTTTCTTT.

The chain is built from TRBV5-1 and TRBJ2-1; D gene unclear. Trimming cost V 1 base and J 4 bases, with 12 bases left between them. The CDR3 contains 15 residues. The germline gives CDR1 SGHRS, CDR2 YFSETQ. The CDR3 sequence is CASSLIQRLYNEQFF. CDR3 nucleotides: TGCGCCAGCAGCTTGATACAGAGGCTATACAATGAGCAGTTCTTC.

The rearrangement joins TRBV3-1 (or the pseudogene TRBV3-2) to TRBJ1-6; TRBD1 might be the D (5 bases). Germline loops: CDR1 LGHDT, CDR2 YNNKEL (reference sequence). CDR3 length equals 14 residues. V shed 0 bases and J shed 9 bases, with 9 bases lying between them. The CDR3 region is CASSQDGGSSPLHF. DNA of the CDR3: TGTGCCAGCAGCCAAGATGGGGGGTCTTCACCCCTCCACTTT.

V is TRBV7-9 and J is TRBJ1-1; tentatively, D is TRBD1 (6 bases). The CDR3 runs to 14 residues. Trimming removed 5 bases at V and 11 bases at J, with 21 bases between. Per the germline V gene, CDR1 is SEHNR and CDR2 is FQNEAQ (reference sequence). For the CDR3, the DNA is TGTGCCAGCAGCAGAAGCAGGACAGAGAGTCGGGCTTTCTTT. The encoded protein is CASSRSRTESRAFF.

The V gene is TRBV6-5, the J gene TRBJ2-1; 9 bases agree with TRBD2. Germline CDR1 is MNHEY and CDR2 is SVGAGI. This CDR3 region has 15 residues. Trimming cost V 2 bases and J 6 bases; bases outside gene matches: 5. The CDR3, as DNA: TGTGCCAGCAGTTACGGGCGGCGGGGGGGCAATGAGCAGTTCTTC. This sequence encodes CASSYGRRGGNEQFF.

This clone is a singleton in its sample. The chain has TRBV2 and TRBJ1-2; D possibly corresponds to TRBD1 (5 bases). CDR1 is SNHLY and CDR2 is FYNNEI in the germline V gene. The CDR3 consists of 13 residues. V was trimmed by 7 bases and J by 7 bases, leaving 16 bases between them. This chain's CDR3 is CASKDGRASGYTF. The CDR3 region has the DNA TGTGCCAGCAAGGATGGCAGGGCGAGTGGCTACACCTTC.

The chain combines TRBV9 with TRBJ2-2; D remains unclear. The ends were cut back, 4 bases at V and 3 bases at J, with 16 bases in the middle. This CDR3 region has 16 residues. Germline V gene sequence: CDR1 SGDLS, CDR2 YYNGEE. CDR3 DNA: TGTGCCAGCAGCCTAATTTCCCGGCCAGACACCGGGGAGCTGTTTTTT. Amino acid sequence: CASSLISRPDTGELFF.

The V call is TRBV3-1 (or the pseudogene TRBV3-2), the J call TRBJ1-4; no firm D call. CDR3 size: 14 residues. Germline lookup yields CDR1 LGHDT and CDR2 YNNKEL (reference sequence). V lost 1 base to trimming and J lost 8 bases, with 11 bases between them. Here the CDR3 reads CASSQGGRGEKLFF. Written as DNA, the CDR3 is TGTGCCAGCAGCCAAGGAGGCAGAGGGGAAAAACTGTTTTTT.

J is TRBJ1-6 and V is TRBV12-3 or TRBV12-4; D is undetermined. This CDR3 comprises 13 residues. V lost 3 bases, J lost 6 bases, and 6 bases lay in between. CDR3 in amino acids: CASSFQVNSPLHF. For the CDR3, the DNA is TGTGCCAGCAGTTTTCAGGTTAATTCACCCCTCCACTTT.

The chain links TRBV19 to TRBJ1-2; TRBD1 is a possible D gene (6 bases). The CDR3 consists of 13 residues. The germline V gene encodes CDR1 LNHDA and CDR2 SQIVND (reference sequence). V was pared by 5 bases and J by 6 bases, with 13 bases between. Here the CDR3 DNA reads TGTGCCAGTAGTCCACAGGGATTAGATGGCTACACCTTC. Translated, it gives CASSPQGLDGYTF.

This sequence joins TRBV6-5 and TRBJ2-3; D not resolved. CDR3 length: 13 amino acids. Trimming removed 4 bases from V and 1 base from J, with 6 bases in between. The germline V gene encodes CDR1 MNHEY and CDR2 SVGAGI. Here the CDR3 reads CASSFRGTDTQYF. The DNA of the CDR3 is TGTGCCAGCAGTTTTAGAGGCACAGATACGCAGTATTTT.

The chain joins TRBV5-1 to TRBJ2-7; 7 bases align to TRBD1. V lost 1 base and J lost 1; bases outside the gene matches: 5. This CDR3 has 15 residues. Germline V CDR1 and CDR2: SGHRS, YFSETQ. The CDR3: CASSLLGTASYEQYF. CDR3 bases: TGCGCCAGCAGCTTGCTAGGGACAGCTTCCTACGAGCAGTACTTC.

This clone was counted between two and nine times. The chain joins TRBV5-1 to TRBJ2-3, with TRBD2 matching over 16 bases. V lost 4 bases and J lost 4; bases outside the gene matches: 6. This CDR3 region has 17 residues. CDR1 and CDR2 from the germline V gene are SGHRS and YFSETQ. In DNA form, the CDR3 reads TGCGCCAGCAGCGTGGGACTAGCGGGGGGGCCTCCAGATACGCAGTATTTT. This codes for CASSVGLAGGPPDTQYF.

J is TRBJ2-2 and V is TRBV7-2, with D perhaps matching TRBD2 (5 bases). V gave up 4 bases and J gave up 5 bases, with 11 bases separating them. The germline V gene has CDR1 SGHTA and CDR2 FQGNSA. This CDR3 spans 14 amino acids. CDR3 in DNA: TGTGCCAGCAGCTCGGGGATCCCTACCGGGGAGCTGTTTTTT. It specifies CASSSGIPTGELFF.

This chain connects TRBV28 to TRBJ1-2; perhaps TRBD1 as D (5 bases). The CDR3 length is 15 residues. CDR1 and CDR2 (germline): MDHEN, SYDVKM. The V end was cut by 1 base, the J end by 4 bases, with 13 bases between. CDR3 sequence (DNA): TGTGCCAGCAGTTTATTCCGGGGGTTATCCTATGGCTACACCTTC. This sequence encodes CASSLFRGLSYGYTF.

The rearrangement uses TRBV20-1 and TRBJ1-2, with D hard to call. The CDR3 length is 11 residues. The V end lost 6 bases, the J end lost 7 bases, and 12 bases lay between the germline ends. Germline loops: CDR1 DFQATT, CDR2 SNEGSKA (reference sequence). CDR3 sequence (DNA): TGCAGTGCCAGCCTGGTCGGTGGCTACACCTTC. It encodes CSASLVGGYTF.

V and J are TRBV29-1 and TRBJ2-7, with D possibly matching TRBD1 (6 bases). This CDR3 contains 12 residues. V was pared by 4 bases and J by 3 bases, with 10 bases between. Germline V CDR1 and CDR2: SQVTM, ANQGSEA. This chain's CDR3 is CSVGPTGYEQYF. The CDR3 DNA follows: TGCAGCGTTGGACCGACAGGCTACGAGCAGTACTTC.

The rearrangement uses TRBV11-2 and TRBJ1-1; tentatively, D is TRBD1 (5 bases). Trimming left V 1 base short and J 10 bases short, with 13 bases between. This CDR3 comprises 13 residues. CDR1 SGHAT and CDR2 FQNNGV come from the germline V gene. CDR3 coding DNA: TGTGCCAGCAGCTTAGCAGGATTGGGACTAGCTTTCTTT. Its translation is CASSLAGLGLAFF.

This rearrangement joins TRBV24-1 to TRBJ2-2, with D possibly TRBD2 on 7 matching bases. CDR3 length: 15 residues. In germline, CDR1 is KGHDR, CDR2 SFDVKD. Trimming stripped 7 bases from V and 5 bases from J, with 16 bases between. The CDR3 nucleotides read TGTGCCACCAGCCCACCCGGGGGGCGGACCGGGGAGCTGTTTTTT. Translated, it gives CATSPPGGRTGELFF.

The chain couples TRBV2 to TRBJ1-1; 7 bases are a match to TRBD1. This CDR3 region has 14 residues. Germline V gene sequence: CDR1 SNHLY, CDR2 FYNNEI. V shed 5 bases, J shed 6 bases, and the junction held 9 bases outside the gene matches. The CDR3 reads CASSRTGVSSEAFF. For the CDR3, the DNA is TGTGCCAGCAGTCGAACAGGGGTATCTTCTGAAGCTTTCTTT.

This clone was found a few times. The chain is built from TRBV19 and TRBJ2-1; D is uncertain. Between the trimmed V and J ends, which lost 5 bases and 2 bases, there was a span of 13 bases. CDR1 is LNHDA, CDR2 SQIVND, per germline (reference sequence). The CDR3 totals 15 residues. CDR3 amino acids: CASSGLRLPYNEQFF. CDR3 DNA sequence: TGTGCCAGTAGTGGCCTGCGACTCCCCTACAATGAGCAGTTCTTC.

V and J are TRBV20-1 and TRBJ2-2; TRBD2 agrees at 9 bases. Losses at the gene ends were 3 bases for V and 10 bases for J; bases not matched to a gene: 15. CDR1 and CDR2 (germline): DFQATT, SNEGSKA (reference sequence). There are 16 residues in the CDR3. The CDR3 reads CSASDLGRGGLAELFF. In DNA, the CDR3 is TGCAGTGCTAGTGACCTAGGGCGGGGGGGTCTCGCGGAGCTGTTTTTT.

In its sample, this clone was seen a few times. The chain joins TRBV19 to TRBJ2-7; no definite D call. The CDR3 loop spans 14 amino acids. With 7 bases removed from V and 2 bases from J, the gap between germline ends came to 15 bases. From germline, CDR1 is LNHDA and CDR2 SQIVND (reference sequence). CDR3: CASTSKGFPYEQYF. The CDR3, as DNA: TGTGCCAGTACCTCAAAAGGGTTTCCCTACGAGCAGTACTTC.